Listed below are T cell receptor beta chains from one sample, sequenced in a study of T cell responses to AZD1222 COVID-19 vaccine. TCRdb's copy holds only in-frame clones and misses some; the assay was immunoSEQ multiplex PCR. The table lists roughly 150,000 clones, around 88% of them singletons. The sample here was peripheral blood, taken 28 days after the second AZD1222 dose. The receptors originated from an adult who received the AZD1222 COVID-19 vaccine. Each CDR3 is given with its conserved first and last residue.

TRBV10-3 CAISEGETYNEQFF
TRBV19 CASSIAGRNNQPQHF
TRBV5-4 CASSLLAGVLTDTQYF
TRBV19 CASRAETGYYSSSYNEQFF
TRBV19 CASTSGQGNQPQHF
TRBV5-6 CASSSPGPQGGTGELFF
TRBV18 CASSPTGGGEVSGNTIYF
TRBV18 CASSRTENQPQHF
TRBV10-3 CAISGDRGEAEAFF
TRBV5-5 CASSHGTNEQYF
TRBV2 CASRGGRDRGGQPQHF
TRBV5-6 CASRNEGPPYEQYF
TRBV19 CASSIEGRGRYSNQPQHF
TRBV5-4 CASSLSSGEEAFF
TRBV10-3 CATSTTRDARGNEQFF
TRBV18 CASNADRGGNTIYF
TRBV5-4 CASSSTGGARVVFGYTF
TRBV7-6 CASRPGTGNTGELFF
TRBV9 CASSSAIASGDTEAFF
TRBV10-1 CASSLKRGTPSYNEQFF
TRBV5-8 CASSLPLTAGELFF
TRBV5-1 CASSFGHSINEKLFF
TRBV20-1 CSGLAADTQYF
TRBV9 CASSVGGEGYTF
TRBV7-9 CASSTSQQGTNEKLFF
TRBV27 CASRTVSSNQPQHF
TRBV27 CASAWRRGGTVDTQYF
TRBV10-3 CAISESPSGGVLEQYF
TRBV4-1 CASSRGQGFMNTEAFF
TRBV7-2 CASSPGWGVQETQYF
TRBV7-2 CASSLTRVDEQFF